The following is a T cell receptor (beta chain) sequence with its context. Its specificity is unknown. Study processing details: Out-of-frame sequences were removed, leaving roughly 2,200,000 distinct TCRbeta sequences. Using immunoSEQ multiplex PCR, the repertoire was profiled, and TCRdb retains in-frame clones only, with some absent. That table is the source of V, J and clone size, and D and trimming were worked out from the DNA. This table holds fewer than 35,000 clones, approximately 72% found once. This CDR3 has 11 amino acids. V was clipped by 2 bases and J by 5 bases, with 3 bases between them. CDR1 and CDR2 from the germline V gene are SGHTA and FQGNSA. Single viable CD3+CD4+CD8-CD45RO+ cells were sorted as the memory CD4+ T cells. The record originates from a study of memory CD4+ T cells and cytomegalovirus serostatus. In the study overall: Healthy Belgian adult donors included under ten CMV-positive and around 25 CMV-negative people. Study-wide points: About 40% of the roughly 160 known CMV-associated TCRbeta sequences appeared in CD4+ memory. Suggested: most of the CMV-linked TCR signature lies in CD4+ memory cells.

The chain is built from TRBV7-2 and TRBJ2-5; D gene uncertain. The sample comprised memory CD4+ T cells from blood. The receptor comes from an adult in good health and CMV-seronegative. CDR3 loop: CASSLMETQYF. The CDR3 bases are TGTGCCAGCAGCTTAATGGAGACCCAGTACTTC.